Listed below are T cell receptor beta chains from one sample, sequenced in a study of blood T cell repertoires in COVID-19. Measured with immunoSEQ multiplex PCR; TCRdb has only the in-frame clones, and not every one. The sample yields about 200,000 clones, more than 85% seen once. The specimen was peripheral blood. All receptors come from a man between 60 and 70 years old with acute or convalescent COVID-19. The conserved cysteine and the conserved F or W are not part of the CDR3 here. Only part of the rows carry a size: once, few, many, or a class if the clone is expanded.

clone_size	v_call	j_call	cdr3_aa
-	TRBV18	TRBJ1-3	ASSLGTGDGNTIY
-	TRBV9	TRBJ2-7	ASSVQGSSSYEQY
-	TRBV20-1	TRBJ2-7	SARLALEQY
-	TRBV6-5	TRBJ2-1	ASKQGLGNEQF
-	TRBV11-2	TRBJ2-1	ASSTSSGRSYNEQF
-	TRBV13	TRBJ1-2	ASSNLAAPNYGYT
-	TRBV5-4	TRBJ2-3	ASSRGTTQIQDTQY
-	TRBV6-6	TRBJ1-6	ASSHLQGQGGNSPLH
-	TRBV6-1	TRBJ1-1	ASSDQQGARREAF
-	TRBV6-6	TRBJ1-4	ASSYSGQGGEKLF
-	TRBV7-6	TRBJ2-2	ASSLQGRWTGELF
-	TRBV6-4	TRBJ2-2	ASSRSRANTGELF
-	TRBV4-3	TRBJ1-1	ASSLTGGGAVNTEAF
-	TRBV18	TRBJ1-1	ASSPPGGEAF
few	TRBV25-1	TRBJ1-6	ASSGDRGRSPLH
-	TRBV6-1	TRBJ1-1	ASSEGTWGTEAF
-	TRBV3-1/TRBV3-2	TRBJ1-3	ASSPPSLRNTIY
-	TRBV7-9	TRBJ2-7	ASSLADGSGY
-	TRBV28	TRBJ1-2	ASRPGQENYGYT
-	TRBV7-2	TRBJ1-2	ASSPRDSYGYT
-	TRBV6-2/TRBV6-3	TRBJ2-2	ASSLGSGGAVTGELF
-	TRBV30	TRBJ1-6	AWSTGTARGGPLH
few	TRBV19	TRBJ2-5	ASSKQGEGETQY
once	TRBV11-2	TRBJ2-1	ASSRGGWVYNEQF
-	TRBV20-1	TRBJ2-1	SASKPNEQF
-	TRBV5-1	TRBJ2-3	ASSLDTGIDTQY
few	TRBV3-1/TRBV3-2	TRBJ1-1	ASMKGAGGRTEAF
-	TRBV7-3	TRBJ2-7	ASKRGLSYEQY
-	TRBV2	TRBJ2-3	ASSGWGTDTQY
-	TRBV19	TRBJ2-3	ASSMFAASSTDTQY
few	TRBV18	TRBJ2-7	ASSPKGTSGGNEQY
-	TRBV5-1	TRBJ2-7	ASSLGPGGPLGYEQY
-	TRBV27	TRBJ1-1	ASSFLSRGLNTEAF
-	TRBV9	TRBJ1-2	ASSVTEYYGYT
-	TRBV9	TRBJ2-2	ASSVLAGGGELF
-	TRBV6-1	TRBJ1-2	ASSENPSGYGYT
few	TRBV5-1	TRBJ2-2	ASIGGSNTGELF
-	TRBV27	TRBJ1-2	ASSLSYRQGAPFYT
-	TRBV7-3	TRBJ1-2	ASSLLGPGGYT
-	TRBV4-3	TRBJ1-4	ASSQEGQSNEKLF
once	TRBV6-2/TRBV6-3	TRBJ2-7	ASSWMDSPYEQY
once	TRBV5-1	TRBJ1-1	ASSLERGRGTEAF
-	TRBV5-4	TRBJ1-2	ASSPKTGLYGYT
-	TRBV5-6	TRBJ2-5	ASSLWGRLYQETQY
-	TRBV3-1/TRBV3-2	TRBJ2-7	ASSQPTGFLIYEQY
medium-sized	TRBV6-5	TRBJ2-5	ASSYSVSTLQETQY
-	TRBV24-1	TRBJ2-2	ATRRTGGTGELF
few	TRBV10-1	TRBJ2-2	ASSRQMVTGELF
-	TRBV5-1	TRBJ2-5	ASTEGPGVTQY
once	TRBV4-3	TRBJ2-5	ASSQARGREETQY
-	TRBV7-2	TRBJ2-7	ASSLGSRGGSYEQY
-	TRBV19	TRBJ2-5	ASSIQGNGETQY
-	TRBV2	TRBJ1-5	ASSTSGQGAGRNQPQH
-	TRBV24-1	TRBJ1-1	ATSETDTEAF